The 29 T cell receptor beta chains presented below share a single source sample, sequenced in a study of cytomegalovirus exposure and HLA in healthy donors. The table came from immunoSEQ multiplex PCR; TCRdb's copy has only in-frame clones and leaves some out. Here the sample spans some 65,000 clones, about 94% being singletons. Source material: PBMCs. The source is a young man in good health and CMV-seropositive.

This rearrangement joins TRBV11-2 to TRBJ2-2, with 13 nucleotides matching TRBD2. This CDR3 has 19 amino acids. The germline gives CDR1 SGHAT, CDR2 FQNNGV. After removal of 2 bases from V and 0 bases from J, the junction contained 6 bases not matched to a gene. The CDR3 nucleotides read TGTGCCAGCAGCTTACTTCGACTAGCGGGAGGTCCGAACACCGGGGAGCTGTTTTTT. It encodes CASSLLRLAGGPNTGELFF.

This chain uses TRBV9 with TRBJ1-3, with D perhaps TRBD1 (5 bases). The CDR3 is 15 residues long. Between the trimmed V and J ends, which lost 4 bases and 2 bases, there was a span of 13 bases. Germline V lookup: CDR1 SGDLS, CDR2 YYNGEE. CDR3 DNA: TGTGCCAGCAGCAAAGAAGGACATCCTGGAAACACCATATATTTT. It codes for CASSKEGHPGNTIYF.

The rearrangement links TRBV9 to TRBJ1-3; 7 bases agree with TRBD1. The CDR3 runs to 16 residues. Trimming took 0 bases from V and 1 from J; bases not matched to a gene: 4. Germline loops: CDR1 SGDLS, CDR2 YYNGEE. CDR3 loop: CASSVGGRGSGNTIYF. CDR3 coding DNA: TGTGCCAGCAGCGTAGGTGGCAGGGGGTCTGGAAACACCATATATTTT.

This chain links TRBV6-5 with TRBJ1-2; 7 bases are a match to TRBD1. CDR1 is MNHEY and CDR2 is SVGAGI in the germline V gene. Trimming at V came to 0 bases and at J to 4 bases, leaving 2 bases not matched to a gene. This CDR3 comprises 14 residues. The CDR3 loop reads CASSYSGQIYGYTF. The CDR3 DNA is TGTGCCAGCAGTTACTCGGGACAGATCTATGGCTACACCTTC.

The chain is built from TRBV15 and TRBJ1-2; TRBD1 might be the D (5 bases). This CDR3 has 15 residues. V was clipped by 0 bases and J by 4 bases, with 12 bases between them. CDR1 is LNHNV, CDR2 YYDKDF, per germline (reference sequence). The CDR3 here is CATSRDENRGYGYTF. The CDR3 DNA reads as TGTGCCACCAGCAGAGATGAAAATAGGGGCTATGGCTACACCTTC.

V is TRBV7-9 and J is TRBJ2-7, with unresolved D. CDR3 length equals 12 residues. The germline V gene has CDR1 SEHNR and CDR2 FQNEAQ (reference sequence). Trimming took 1 base from V and 12 from J, leaving 13 bases between them. The CDR3 region has the DNA TGTGCCAGCAGCTTAGAATTGACGGCGGTGTACTTC. Amino acids: CASSLELTAVYF.

This clone turned up a few times. The rearrangement links TRBV6-5 to TRBJ2-2; TRBD1 matches 8 bases. J was trimmed by 2 bases and V by 8 bases; bases with no gene match: 4. The CDR3 is made up of 14 amino acids. CDR1 MNHEY and CDR2 SVGAGI come from the germline V gene. Here the CDR3 reads CASWGQVNTGELFF. DNA of the CDR3: TGTGCCAGCTGGGGACAGGTCAACACCGGGGAGCTGTTTTTT.

The rearrangement joins TRBV6-6 to TRBJ1-4, with 7 bases lining up with TRBD1. The CDR3 runs 15 residues. Germline CDR1 MNHNY, CDR2 SVGAGI (reference sequence). The trim removed 5 bases at V and 5 bases at J, leaving 8 bases unmatched. The CDR3 DNA sequence: TGTGCCAGCAGTGACCGACAGGGTTCGAATGAAAAACTGTTTTTT. Its translation is CASSDRQGSNEKLFF.

V and J are TRBV9 and TRBJ2-5, with 11 bases fitting TRBD2. CDR3 length: 15 amino acids. Losses at the gene ends were 0 bases for V and 3 bases for J; bases not matched to a gene: 1. From germline, CDR1 is SGDLS and CDR2 YYNGEE. The CDR3 DNA is TGTGCCAGCAGCGTAGAACTAGCGGGAGAAGAGACCCAGTACTTC. This codes for CASSVELAGEETQYF.

The chain links TRBV19 to TRBJ1-2; 11 bases align to TRBD1. V was pared by 5 bases and J by 6 bases, with 14 bases of the junction left unmatched. Germline V gives CDR1 LNHDA, CDR2 SQIVND (reference sequence). CDR3 length: 17 amino acids. The CDR3 spells CASSYGTGGNLGDGYTF. The CDR3, as DNA: TGTGCCAGTAGTTACGGGACAGGGGGTAATTTAGGCGATGGCTACACCTTC.

V and J are TRBV7-9 and TRBJ2-3; TRBD1 agrees at 7 bases. With V trimmed by 5 bases and J by 0 bases, 5 bases remained unmatched. Germline lookup yields CDR1 SEHNR and CDR2 FQNEAQ (reference sequence). This CDR3 has 15 residues. The CDR3, as DNA: TGTGCCAGCAGCACCTTACAGGGGAGCACAGATACGCAGTATTTT. Translation: CASSTLQGSTDTQYF.

V is TRBV4-2 and J is TRBJ2-5; 7 nucleotides line up with TRBD1. V lost 6 bases, J lost 1 base, and 8 bases stayed unmatched. From germline, CDR1 is LGHNA and CDR2 YNFKEQ. CDR3 length equals 15 residues. The CDR3 DNA sequence: TGTGCCAGCAGTTACGACGGGACAGCCCAAGAGACCCAGTACTTC. Translation: CASSYDGTAQETQYF.

This chain uses TRBV7-8 with TRBJ1-1, with 8 positions matching TRBD1. V lost 3 bases, J lost 5 bases, and 2 bases stayed unmatched. Germline V gene sequence: CDR1 SGHVS, CDR2 FQNEAQ. This CDR3 spans 13 amino acids. The CDR3, as DNA: TGTGCCAGCAGCTTGACAGGGGATACTGAAGCTTTCTTT. Its translation: CASSLTGDTEAFF.

The genes are TRBV30 and TRBJ2-7; 9 bases line up with TRBD1. CDR1 is GTSNPN and CDR2 is SVGIG in the germline V gene (reference sequence). The junction had 5 bases not matched to a gene; V was cut back by 4 bases and J by 1 base. The CDR3 covers 14 residues. CDR3 sequence (DNA): TGTGCCTGGACCCCGGGACAGGGATCCTACGAGCAGTACTTC. This codes for CAWTPGQGSYEQYF.

Only one count was recorded for this clone. V usage is TRBV4-1 and J usage is TRBJ1-6, with a weak D call TRBD1 (6 bases). Between the trimmed V and J ends, which lost 1 base and 0 bases, there was a span of 10 bases. The germline CDR1 and CDR2 sequences are MGHRA and YSYEKL. The CDR3 extends over 17 amino acids. The CDR3 nucleotides are TGCGCCAGCAGCCAAGGACAGGCGAGCTCCTATAATTCACCCCTCCACTTT. This gives the protein CASSQGQASSYNSPLHF.

This rearrangement joins TRBV28 to TRBJ2-5; D might be TRBD2 (6 bases). V was trimmed by 4 bases and J by 3 bases, leaving 15 bases between them. The CDR3 is 15 residues long. Germline values: CDR1 MDHEN, CDR2 SYDVKM. Written as DNA, the CDR3 is TGTGCCAGCAGTTCCCAGGGACTCCTGAAAGAGACCCAGTACTTC. Translated: CASSSQGLLKETQYF.

V and J are TRBV7-6 and TRBJ2-5; D is ambiguous. The tail of the sequence fits TRBJ2-7 better, so the J call may be wrong. The CDR3 is made up of 13 amino acids. The V gene's germline CDR1 is SGHVS and CDR2 FNYEAQ. CDR3 nucleotide sequence: TGTGCCAGCAGCTTAAATCAGTACTACGAGCAGTACTTC. This codes for CASSLNQYYEQYF.

This clone showed up just a few times. The rearrangement uses TRBV10-1 and TRBJ1-2; perhaps TRBD1 as D (6 bases). This CDR3 is 12 amino acids long. Trimming took off 8 bases at V and 3 bases at J, with 10 bases between the two ends. Germline CDR1 WNHNN, CDR2 SYGVQD (reference sequence). Here the CDR3 DNA reads TGCGCCAGCTCCCAGGGGTACTATGGCTACACCTTC. Protein product: CASSQGYYGYTF.

The chain links TRBV9 to TRBJ2-2; TRBD1 matches at 11 bases. The germline V gene has CDR1 SGDLS and CDR2 YYNGEE. J gave up 6 bases and V 0 bases, and 1 base lay outside the gene matches. This CDR3 contains 15 residues. DNA for the CDR3: TGTGCCAGCAGCGTAGCGGGACAGGGGGCCGGGGAGCTGTTTTTT. Amino acids: CASSVAGQGAGELFF.

This clone came up once. The rearrangement joins TRBV6-5 to TRBJ1-1; the D is unclear. The length of the CDR3 is 14 residues. The V and J ends lost 2 bases and 14 bases respectively, with 21 bases between them. Germline assignment: CDR1 MNHEY and CDR2 SVGAGI. The CDR3 sequence is CASSYKKDEPRRFF. In DNA form, the CDR3 reads TGTGCCAGCAGTTACAAGAAAGATGAGCCTCGTCGGTTCTTT.

The V gene is TRBV30, the J gene TRBJ2-1; D possibly corresponds to TRBD2 (6 bases). Trimming removed 3 bases from V and 8 bases from J, with 17 bases in between. This CDR3 is 14 amino acids long. The germline gives CDR1 GTSNPN, CDR2 SVGIG (reference sequence). As DNA, the CDR3 is TGTGCCTGGAGGGCCGGGAGCTTTTTTTATGAGCAGTTCTTC. This gives the protein CAWRAGSFFYEQFF.

The chain uses TRBV4-1 and TRBJ2-3; 11 nucleotides line up with TRBD2. The CDR3 sequence is 19 residues long. The germline gives CDR1 MGHRA, CDR2 YSYEKL. V dropped 1 base and J dropped 1; count of bases not matched to a gene: 10. CDR3 residues: CASSQAPELAGERTDTQYF. For the CDR3, the DNA is TGCGCCAGCAGCCAAGCCCCCGAACTAGCGGGGGAGCGCACAGATACGCAGTATTTT.

The chain employs TRBV4-1 and TRBJ2-2; D perhaps matches TRBD1 (6 bases). Trimming left V 0 bases short and J 4 bases short, with 12 bases between. This CDR3 is 16 amino acids long. The germline CDR1 and CDR2 sequences are MGHRA and YSYEKL. CDR3 protein: CASSQDIRGFTGELFF. The CDR3 nucleotides are TGCGCCAGCAGCCAAGACATCAGGGGATTCACCGGGGAGCTGTTTTTT.

The rearrangement links TRBV27 to TRBJ2-1; TRBD2 aligns across 9 bases. The CDR3 is made up of 15 amino acids. CDR1 is MNHEY, CDR2 SMNVEV, per germline (reference sequence). Trimming removed 5 bases from V and 4 bases from J; junction bases left unmatched: 6. Here the CDR3 DNA reads TGTGCCAGCAGTAAAGGGACTAGCAGATACAATGAGCAGTTCTTC. This gives the protein CASSKGTSRYNEQFF.

The chain has TRBV6-1 and TRBJ2-7, with TRBD1 matching over 7 bases. Germline assignment: CDR1 MNHNS and CDR2 SASEGT. The CDR3 is 20 amino acids. V shed 0 bases and J 3 bases; nucleotides not matched to a gene: 20. Here the CDR3 reads CASSEATGWGVRTGDYEQYF. CDR3 bases: TGTGCCAGCAGTGAAGCGACTGGATGGGGAGTGAGGACAGGTGACTACGAGCAGTACTTC.

This clone was counted once. The J gene is TRBJ1-1, the V gene TRBV7-8, with D possibly matching TRBD1 (5 bases). Per the germline V gene, CDR1 is SGHVS and CDR2 is FQNEAQ. The CDR3 has 13 amino acids. V shed 4 bases and J shed 2 bases, with 8 bases lying between them. The DNA for the CDR3 is TGTGCCAGCAGCTCGACAGTTAACACTGAAGCTTTCTTT. It translates to CASSSTVNTEAFF.

The J gene is TRBJ2-1, the V gene TRBV6-5, with D hard to call. The germline gives CDR1 MNHEY, CDR2 SVGAGI. The CDR3 is 15 residues long. Trimming took off 0 bases at V and 0 bases at J, with 6 bases between the two ends. The CDR3 coding sequence is TGTGCCAGCAGTTACTCGTTTAGCTCCTACAATGAGCAGTTCTTC. Its translation is CASSYSFSSYNEQFF.

This chain connects TRBV7-9 to TRBJ1-4, with D unclear. This CDR3 is built from 15 residues. The germline V gene has CDR1 SEHNR and CDR2 FQNEAQ (reference sequence). Between the trimmed V and J ends, which lost 5 bases and 8 bases, there was a span of 18 bases. CDR3 coding DNA: TGTGCCAGCAGCGCGAACGGTCGGGAAGGAGAAAAACTGTTTTTT. Amino acid sequence: CASSANGREGEKLFF.

This clone was found a few times. The rearrangement links TRBV6-1 to TRBJ2-3; 10 bases match TRBD2. V lost 8 bases, J lost 4 bases, and 9 bases stayed unmatched. CDR1 and CDR2 (germline): MNHNS, SASEGT. This CDR3 comprises 15 residues. The CDR3 is CASSQLAGTADTQYF. The CDR3 nucleotides are TGTGCCAGCTCCCAACTAGCGGGAACGGCAGATACGCAGTATTTT.